The clone carrying this TCR beta chain was recorded once. This sample was taken from a study of blood T cell repertoires in COVID-19. Study-level background: In each case, the material was cDNA or gDNA derived from T cells, B-cell-depleted T cells, or PBMCs.

Between the trimmed V and J ends, which lost 1 base and 9 bases, there was a span of 10 bases. Germline V CDR1 and CDR2: LGHDT, YNNKEL (reference sequence). There are 13 residues in the CDR3. Per the original methods: The assay estimated nucleated cells by amplifying reference gene primers. Using immunoSEQ multiplex PCR, the repertoire was profiled, and TCRdb retains in-frame clones only, with some absent. Clonal size and the V and J genes are those of that table, whereas D and trimming came from the DNA. The repertoire includes 57,000 or so clones, about 85% of them detected once, and 5.3% sits in the top ten.

Input material: peripheral blood. This clonotype was sampled from a man between 65 and 79 years old with acute or convalescent COVID-19. The chain has TRBV3-1 (or the pseudogene TRBV3-2) and TRBJ2-4, with a weak D call TRBD1 (6 bases). The CDR3 sequence is CASSQVAGAIQYF. Written as DNA, the CDR3 is TGTGCCAGCAGCCAAGTTGCAGGGGCCATTCAGTACTTC.